This is a list of T cell receptor beta chains from one sample in a study of regulatory T cells in long-lasting Graves disease. Via MiXCR, TCRdb re-called the multiplex PCR reads, giving one row per CDR3 protein. The repertoire has just over 600,000 distinct CDR3 sequences, about 16% of them found once; the top ten carry roughly 18%. These same data were also listed under a study on T cells in Graves' hyperthyroidism and ophthalmopathy.

The sample was peripheral blood mononuclear cells (PBMCs), taken at new diagnosis, from a patient treated with antithyroid drugs. All receptors come from a woman aged 30 to 39 with Graves disease. Each CDR3 is given with its conserved first and last residue. A D gene is named only where the DNA matches it firmly. Not every row has a clone size; where given, it reads once, few, many or a size class.

TRBJ1-4 . TRBV28 . TGTGCCAGCAGCCGATCAAAAACAGGGTTGGCTAATGAAAAACTGTTTTTT CASSRSKTGLANEKLFF
TRBJ1-1 many TRBV27 . TGTGCCAGCAGTCCCCTGCGACAGGTGAACACTGAAGCTTTCTTT CASSPLRQVNTEAFF
TRBJ2-6 . TRBV28 TRBD1 TGTGCCAGCAGTCGTCTCGGACAGGGAATTAACGTCCTGACTTTC CASSRLGQGINVLTF
TRBJ2-3 many TRBV28 TRBD2 TGTGCCAGCAGTTCAGTCATCGGGGGGGGGACGTCCACAGATACGCAGTATTTT CASSSVIGGGTSTDTQYF
TRBJ2-5 many TRBV11-2 . TGTGCCAGCTCCGGTGGGGGCGGGCAAGAGACCCAGTACTTC CASSGGGGQETQYF
TRBJ1-1 many TRBV18 . TGTGCCAGCTCGGCAGGGACCCTAGGCGGCACTGAAGCTTTCTTT CASSAGTLGGTEAFF
TRBJ1-2 many TRBV2 TRBD1 TGTGCCAGCAGGCAGTTCACAGGGGAGGGGAACTATGGCTACACCTTC CASRQFTGEGNYGYTF
TRBJ2-3 few TRBV10-1 . TGCGCCAGCAGTTATGACAGAATTAGCACAGATACGCAGTATTTT CASSYDRISTDTQYF
TRBJ2-7 many TRBV11-2 . TGTGCCAGCAGCTTCACCGGTGAGGAGCAGTACTTC CASSFTGEEQYF
TRBJ2-1 many TRBV13 . TGTGCCAGCAGGGGTCTCCTGGATGAGCAGTTCTTC CASRGLLDEQFF
TRBJ1-5 many TRBV6-1 . TGTGCCAGCAGCAAAGGGGGGGATGGCAATCAGCCCCAGCATTTT CASSKGGDGNQPQHF
TRBJ1-2 few TRBV20-1 . TGCAGTGCCACAGACAGCCGACTCATCCTGGGCTACACCTTC CSATDSRLILGYTF
TRBJ1-2 . TRBV30 . TGTGCCTGGAAGGGAAGACTCTACACCTTC CAWKGRLYTF
TRBJ2-1 few TRBV5-1 . TGCGCCAGCAGCCTGACAATCGGAGGACAACTACAAAGTAGTGAGCAGTTCTTC CASSLTIGGQLQSSEQFF
TRBJ2-2 few TRBV7-2 . . CASSLPPWSRAPGSCFF
TRBJ2-7 many TRBV20-1 TRBD2 TGCAGTGCTAGAGATTTGTTGAGGCGGGAGGGCTCCTACGAGCAGTACTTC CSARDLLRREGSYEQYF
TRBJ2-5 many TRBV12-3/TRBV12-4 . TGTGCCAGCAGTCCTATCCATCTGGAGACCCAGTACTTC CASSPIHLETQYF
TRBJ2-7 many TRBV10-1 TRBD2 TGCGCCAGCGGAGCTAGCGGGAAGGGCGAGCAGTACTTC CASGASGKGEQYF
TRBJ2-7 . TRBV6-1 . TGTGCCAGCAGTGACCGACGGACAGCCCGGACCATTAACGAGCAGTACTTC CASSDRRTARTINEQYF
TRBJ1-2 . TRBV28 . TGTGCCAGCAGTTCGTTAGGACCTAGCTATGGCTACACCTTC CASSSLGPSYGYTF